This T cell receptor (beta chain) came from a study of shared clonotypes between healthy human individuals. The assay was immunoSEQ multiplex PCR, and TCRdb's table has in-frame clones only and misses some. The sample yields hundreds of thousands of clones, just over 75% seen once. Per the germline V gene, CDR1 is KGHSH and CDR2 is LQKENI. The junction had 3 bases not matched to a gene; V was cut back by 0 bases and J by 2 bases. This CDR3 region has 15 residues. Everyone who donated was a Caucasian adult who lived in Nashville, Tennessee. The chain combines TRBV18 with TRBJ2-5, with TRBD2 matching 7 bases. Specimen: PBMCs. This clonotype was obtained from a woman aged 40-49 years in good health. Some clones in this sample may be carry-over from other donors' samples. CDR3 in DNA: TGTGCCAGCTCACCACCTGCTAGCGGACAAGAGACCCAGTACTTC. It translates to CASSPPASGQETQYF.